This TCR beta chain was sequenced for a study of blood T cell repertoires in COVID-19. Generated by immunoSEQ multiplex PCR, the TCRdb table keeps only in-frame clones and is missing some. The sample has approximately 110,000 clones, roughly 82% seen once. The CDR3 sequence is 11 residues long. Trimming stripped 6 bases from V and 8 bases from J, with 10 bases between. The V gene's germline CDR1 is LNHDA and CDR2 SQIVND (reference sequence). This receptor was taken from a woman aged 35 to 49 with acute or convalescent COVID-19. The V gene is TRBV19, the J gene TRBJ1-2; D not certain. The sample taken for sequencing was peripheral blood. In DNA form, the CDR3 reads TGTGCCAGTAGGATGACTGGGGGCTACACCTTC. Its protein product is CASRMTGGYTF.